Listed below are T cell receptor beta chains from one sample, sequenced in a study of T cell responses to AZD1222 COVID-19 vaccine. The repertoire was sequenced with immunoSEQ multiplex PCR; TCRdb's copy has only in-frame clones and lacks some. The sample records approximately 130,000 clones, more than 65% being singletons. Sequencing used peripheral blood, obtained 28 days after the second AZD1222 dose. The receptor set was obtained from an adult who received the AZD1222 COVID-19 vaccine. The CDR3 runs from the conserved cysteine through the conserved F or W. The D gene is left open where the match is weak.

d_call j_call v_call cdr3_aa
- TRBJ1-5 TRBV6-2/TRBV6-3 CASSYAAVQPQHF
- TRBJ2-7 TRBV7-9 CASSHSLQNYEQYF
- TRBJ1-5 TRBV7-2 CASSLGGAPSNQPQHF
TRBD1 TRBJ2-1 TRBV11-1 CASSPQGENYNEQFF
- TRBJ1-5 TRBV5-5 CASSWTWNQPQHF
- TRBJ2-5 TRBV27 CASYGLRWETQYF
- TRBJ1-6 TRBV28 CASSSPRPGSYNSPLHF
- TRBJ1-6 TRBV5-4 CASSPGSTNSPLHF
- TRBJ2-3 TRBV5-4 CASSSGRSGEGIKQYF
- TRBJ1-6 TRBV27 CASSLTGRDSPLHF
TRBD1 TRBJ1-4 TRBV7-9 CASTLDHSGGTGTNEKLFF
- TRBJ1-5 TRBV7-8 CASSASSTGDNQPQHF
- TRBJ1-2 TRBV2 CASRDMDGYYGYTF
- TRBJ1-1 TRBV4-3 CASSQDISSENTEAFF
- TRBJ1-5 TRBV15 CATSREKRGQPQHF
- TRBJ1-4 TRBV7-2 CASSPTGGAATNEKLFF
TRBD1 TRBJ2-2 TRBV28 CAAYQGAGRTGELFF
TRBD1 TRBJ1-1 TRBV2 CASVPTGPTEAFF
- TRBJ1-2 TRBV2 CAPRGGGFRGYTF
TRBD1 TRBJ1-4 TRBV28 CASSFLVIRGLQEKLFF
- TRBJ1-3 TRBV5-1 CASSLVGNVERNTIYF
- TRBJ2-7 TRBV6-5 CASRRGPTYEQYF
- TRBJ1-2 TRBV6-2/TRBV6-3 CASSSTTGGHGYTF
TRBD1 TRBJ1-4 TRBV5-1 CASSLDRANEKLFF
TRBD1 TRBJ2-7 TRBV3-1/TRBV3-2 CASSEVFRQGTSYEQYF
- TRBJ1-2 TRBV19 CASSIDWAYGYTF
- TRBJ2-5 TRBV6-5 CASSYLGGNQETQYF
- TRBJ1-1 TRBV2 CASSGPHSDTEAFF
- TRBJ2-3 TRBV20-1 CSASLEDTQYF
- TRBJ1-5 TRBV6-5 CASSWSSLSNQPQHF
- TRBJ1-2 TRBV11-2 CASSLGVLGGYTF
- TRBJ1-2 TRBV25-1 CASRGLANYGYTF
- TRBJ2-7 TRBV2 CASSEGSFSYEQYF
- TRBJ2-7 TRBV6-6 CATGTGTQRFEQYF